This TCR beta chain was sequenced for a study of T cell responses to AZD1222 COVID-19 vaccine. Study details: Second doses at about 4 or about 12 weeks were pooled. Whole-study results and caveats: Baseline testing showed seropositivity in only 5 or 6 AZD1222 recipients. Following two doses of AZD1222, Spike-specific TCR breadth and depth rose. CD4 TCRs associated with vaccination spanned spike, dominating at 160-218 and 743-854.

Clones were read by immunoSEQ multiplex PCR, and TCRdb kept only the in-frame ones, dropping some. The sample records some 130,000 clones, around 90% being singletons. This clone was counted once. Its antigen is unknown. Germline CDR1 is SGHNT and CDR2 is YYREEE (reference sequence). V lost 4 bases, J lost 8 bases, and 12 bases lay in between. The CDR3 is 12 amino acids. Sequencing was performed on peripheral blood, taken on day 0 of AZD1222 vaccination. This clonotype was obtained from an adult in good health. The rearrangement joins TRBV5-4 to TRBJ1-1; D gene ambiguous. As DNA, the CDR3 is TGTGCCAGCAGCCAAGGAGGAGTAGAAGCTTTCTTT. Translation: CASSQGGVEAFF.